These 13 T cell receptor beta chains share one sample of origin, sequenced in a study of graft-versus-host responses after intestinal transplantation. The table came from immunoSEQ multiplex PCR; TCRdb's copy has only in-frame clones and leaves some out. The data contain some 5,200 clones, less than 30% of them singletons. The sequencing here drew on alloreactive CD4+ T cells from a mixed lymphocyte reaction culture, taken before transplantation. Subset here: CFSE-low proliferating T cells sorted from roughly six-day pre-transplant mixed lymphocyte reaction (GvH or HvG direction). These receptors all stem from a human patient who was an organ donor for intestinal transplantation.

DNA of the CDR3: TGTGCCAGCAGTTATCAGGGGGGCGGGTATCAGCCCCAGCATTTT. This gives the protein CASSYQGGGYQPQHF. The chain combines TRBV6-6 with TRBJ1-5; 7 bases are shared with TRBD1. The germline V gene encodes CDR1 MNHNY and CDR2 SVGAGI (reference sequence). Unmatched junction bases numbered 7, after V lost 3 bases and J lost 5 bases. This CDR3 has 15 amino acids.

This clone is judged medium-sized. The CDR3 DNA sequence: TGTGCCAGCAGCAGGGGCACAGATACGCAGTATTTT. Translation: CASSRGTDTQYF. This chain links TRBV6-5 with TRBJ2-3, with TRBD1 as a possible D gene (5 bases). CDR1 and CDR2 (germline): MNHEY, SVGAGI. The ends were cut back, 6 bases at V and 1 base at J, with 5 bases in the middle. The CDR3 consists of 12 residues.

By proportion, this clone is medium-sized. The chain combines TRBV29-1 with TRBJ2-7; TRBD1 matches at 7 bases. The CDR3 extends over 14 amino acids. V shed 6 bases and J 3 bases; nucleotides not matched to a gene: 11. From germline, CDR1 is SQVTM and CDR2 ANQGSEA. As DNA, the CDR3 is TGCAGCGTGGCTAGGGACAGTGCCAACTACGAGCAGTACTTC. Protein product: CSVARDSANYEQYF.

The CDR3 region has the DNA TGTGCCAGCAGCCACCTGACAGGGAGGAACACTGAAGCTTTCTTT. Amino acid sequence: CASSHLTGRNTEAFF. J is TRBJ1-1 and V is TRBV14, with TRBD1 matching over 7 bases. Germline V gene data show CDR1 as SGHDN and CDR2 as FVKESK. V dropped 3 bases and J dropped 1; count of bases not matched to a gene: 5. The CDR3 has 15 residues.

A few counts support this clone. The chain carries TRBV30 and TRBJ1-3; D is possibly TRBD1 (6 bases). Germline values: CDR1 GTSNPN, CDR2 SVGIG (reference sequence). V was cut by 5 bases and J by 0 bases, with 8 bases left in between. The CDR3 contains 13 residues. CDR3 region: CAWDRFSGNTIYF. DNA for the CDR3: TGTGCCTGGGACAGGTTCTCTGGAAACACCATATATTTT.

The chain employs TRBV6-5 and TRBJ2-7; 8 positions match TRBD2. This CDR3 region has 14 residues. V dropped 0 bases and J dropped 2; count of bases not matched to a gene: 0. The germline V gene has CDR1 MNHEY and CDR2 SVGAGI. The CDR3 here is CASSYSSGAYEQYF. The CDR3 DNA reads TGTGCCAGCAGTTACTCTAGCGGGGCCTACGAGCAGTACTTC.

The genes are TRBV30 and TRBJ1-2, with D tentatively TRBD1 (5 bases). V lost 1 base, J lost 5 bases, and 5 bases lay in between. Germline values: CDR1 GTSNPN, CDR2 SVGIG (reference sequence). The CDR3 runs to 11 residues. CDR3 DNA: TGTGCCTGGAGTGAGGGGTATGGCTACACCTTC. Protein: CAWSEGYGYTF.

There are a few counts of this clone. The chain joins TRBV21-1 to TRBJ2-5; the table's D call, TRBD1, was not checked against the DNA. TRBV21-1 is designated a pseudogene. The CDR3 has 13 amino acids. The CDR3 region is CASSTPGQETQYF. CDR3 DNA sequence: TGTGCCAGCAGCACACCAGGCCAAGAGACCCAGTACTTC.

The CDR3 nucleotides are TGTGCCAGCAGTTTAGTGGCCGGGAGGGGGACAGATACGCAGTATTTT. This encodes CASSLVAGRGTDTQYF. J is TRBJ2-3 and V is TRBV27, with 8 nucleotides matching TRBD2. CDR1 MNHEY and CDR2 SMNVEV come from the germline V gene (reference sequence). V was pared by 2 bases and J by 3 bases, with 7 bases of the junction left unmatched. There are 16 residues in the CDR3.

Only a few counts were recorded for this clone. This chain uses TRBV7-3 with TRBJ2-3; D gene uncertain. Deletions cut 3 bases from V and 4 bases from J, with 8 bases between. Germline loops: CDR1 SGHTA, CDR2 FQGTGA. The length of the CDR3 is 13 residues. In DNA, the CDR3 is TGTGCCAGCAGCTTTAGCAGCGCAGATACGCAGTATTTT. Translation gives CASSFSSADTQYF.

The chain recombines TRBV4-2 with TRBJ1-5, with no clear D. Germline values: CDR1 LGHNA, CDR2 YNFKEQ. Trimming shortened V by 0 bases and J by 3 bases, and 9 bases separated the two germline ends. CDR3 length: 15 amino acids. CDR3 protein: CASSQDPPYNQPQHF. Here the CDR3 DNA reads TGTGCCAGCAGCCAAGATCCCCCCTACAATCAGCCCCAGCATTTT.

This chain joins TRBV28 and TRBJ1-1, with D hard to call. V was cut by 6 bases and J by 10 bases, with 24 bases left in between. This CDR3 contains 15 residues. Germline V lookup: CDR1 MDHEN, CDR2 SYDVKM. CDR3 sequence reads: CASSHLGKSRRGAFF. The DNA for the CDR3 is TGTGCCAGCAGCCACCTGGGGAAGAGCAGGCGGGGAGCTTTCTTT.

This clone is medium-sized. CDR3 loop: CASSRERGGSYEQYF. CDR3 DNA: TGTGCCAGCTCACGAGAGCGGGGGGGCTCCTACGAGCAGTACTTC. This chain joins TRBV18 and TRBJ2-7; 10 bases match TRBD2. With V trimmed by 4 bases and J by 0 bases, 3 bases remained unmatched. Germline V gives CDR1 KGHSH, CDR2 LQKENI. The CDR3 consists of 15 residues.